The following is a TCR beta chain sequence with its context. In the source study's methods: From reference gene primer amplification, estimates of nucleated cell counts were derived. Sequencing used immunoSEQ multiplex PCR; TCRdb keeps in-frame clones, though not all of them. Clone size and V and J calls were adopted from that table, with D and trimming inferred from the DNA. The table shows 300,000 to 350,000 clones, with approximately 82% occurring only once. The sample belongs to a study of blood T cell repertoires in COVID-19. For the study at large: The United States, Italy and Spain supplied acute and convalescent COVID-19 samples.

Trimming removed 4 bases from V and 3 bases from J; junction bases left unmatched: 7. Germline-derived CDR1 and CDR2 are SGHAT and FQNNGV. The length of the CDR3 is 17 residues. The J gene is TRBJ2-6, the V gene TRBV11-2; 9 nucleotides agree with TRBD1. This receptor was obtained from a man in his thirties or forties with active or convalescent COVID-19. The sample comprised peripheral blood. The CDR3 reads CASSSLNRGLGANVLTF. The CDR3 DNA reads TGTGCCAGCAGCTCATTAAACAGGGGGCTTGGGGCCAACGTCCTGACTTTC.